Below are 24 T cell receptor beta chains sequenced from a single sample in a study of T cell responses to AZD1222 COVID-19 vaccine. Clones were read by immunoSEQ multiplex PCR, and TCRdb kept only the in-frame ones, dropping some. The table lists 100,000 to 150,000 clones, approximately 93% of them singletons, with around 5% in the top ten. Sequencing used peripheral blood, obtained on day 0 of AZD1222 vaccination. These receptors all stem from an adult in good health.

V usage is TRBV11-2 and J usage is TRBJ1-2; no definite D call. Trimming took 1 base from V and 5 from J, leaving 11 bases between them. There are 14 residues in the CDR3. In germline, CDR1 is SGHAT, CDR2 FQNNGV. CDR3 in DNA: TGTGCCAGCAGCTTAGGTTCGGTGGGTTATGGCTACACCTTC. This sequence encodes CASSLGSVGYGYTF. The whole variable domain, remainder taken from reference TRBV11-2 and TRBJ1-2, is EAGVAQSPRYKIIEKRQSVAFWCNPISGHATLYWYQQILGQGPKLLIQFQNNGVVDDSQLPKDRFSAERLKGVDSTLKIQPAKLEDSAVYLCASSLGSVGYGYTFGSGTRLTVV.

The chain links TRBV5-4 to TRBJ2-5; 12 bases fit TRBD2. This CDR3 region has 17 residues. CDR1 and CDR2 from the germline V gene are SGHNT and YYREEE (reference sequence). J lost 5 bases, V lost 0 bases, and 8 bases had no gene match. CDR3 DNA sequence: TGTGCCAGCAGCTTGGCTCTAGCGGGGGGGCCGGGGGAGACCCAGTACTTC. This sequence encodes CASSLALAGGPGETQYF. Looking up the rest from reference TRBV5-4 and TRBJ2-5 gives the full variable domain: ETGVTQSPTHLIKTRGQQVTLRCSSQSGHNTVSWYQQALGQGPQFIFQYYREEENGRGNFPPRFSGLQFPNYSSELNVNALELDDSALYLCASSLALAGGPGETQYFGPGTRLLVL.

The chain has TRBV28 and TRBJ2-2, with 9 bases lining up with TRBD1. The CDR3 is made up of 15 amino acids. Germline CDR1 and CDR2: MDHEN and SYDVKM. Trimming at V came to 6 bases and at J to 2 bases, leaving 4 bases not matched to a gene. The CDR3 DNA sequence: TGTGCCAGCAGGGGACAGGGATTAAACACCGGGGAGCTGTTTTTT. It is translated as CASRGQGLNTGELFF.

This rearrangement joins TRBV7-7 to TRBJ2-2; 8 nucleotides line up with TRBD1. The CDR3 spans 14 residues. Germline V gene lookup returns CDR1 SSHAT and CDR2 FNYEAQ (reference sequence). J gave up 5 bases and V 1 base, and 0 bases lay outside the gene matches. The CDR3 sequence is CASSLGTGTGELFF. The CDR3 nucleotides are TGTGCCAGCAGCTTAGGGACAGGGACCGGGGAGCTGTTTTTT.

The chain links TRBV3-1 (or the pseudogene TRBV3-2) to TRBJ1-2; D gene uncertain. CDR1 LGHDT and CDR2 YNNKEL come from the germline V gene (reference sequence). The V end lost 4 bases, the J end lost 2 bases, and 11 bases lay between the germline ends. This CDR3 spans 14 amino acids. The CDR3 sequence: CASSPLRLNYGYTF. The CDR3 DNA follows: TGTGCCAGCAGCCCCCTCCGCCTCAACTATGGCTACACCTTC.

The chain joins TRBV30 to TRBJ1-2; tentative D call: TRBD1 (6 bases). The CDR3 spans 14 residues. Germline V CDR1 and CDR2: GTSNPN, SVGIG (reference sequence). Trimming shortened V by 6 bases and J by 3 bases, and 17 bases separated the two germline ends. The CDR3 sequence is CACPRGAVYYGYTF. CDR3 DNA: TGTGCCTGCCCCCGGGGGGCGGTCTACTATGGCTACACCTTC.

The chain links TRBV28 to TRBJ2-1; 8 positions agree with TRBD2. The CDR3 loop spans 15 amino acids. V trimming: 5 bases; J trimming: 3 bases; junction bases outside the gene matches: 6. Germline V gene lookup returns CDR1 MDHEN and CDR2 SYDVKM. This CDR3 reads CASSVIAGFYNEQFF. In DNA form, the CDR3 reads TGTGCCAGCAGTGTCATAGCGGGGTTCTACAATGAGCAGTTCTTC.

V gene TRBV19 combines with J gene TRBJ2-2, with D possibly being TRBD1 or TRBD2 (5 bases each). V was pared by 11 bases and J by 2 bases, with 24 bases between. The CDR3 loop spans 17 amino acids. Germline lookup yields CDR1 LNHDA and CDR2 SQIVND (reference sequence). CDR3 region: CASSWWGRGRNTGELFF. DNA of the CDR3: TGTGCCTCCTCCTGGTGGGGTCGGGGCAGAAACACCGGGGAGCTGTTTTTT.

This clone appeared a single time. The chain uses TRBV30 and TRBJ2-2; D is unresolved. The V gene's germline CDR1 is GTSNPN and CDR2 SVGIG (reference sequence). This CDR3 is built from 16 residues. Trimming shortened V by 5 bases and J by 0 bases, and 16 bases separated the two germline ends. The CDR3 DNA is TGTGCCTGGCGCCGTCGGACGGCCCCGAACACCGGGGAGCTGTTTTTT. It is translated as CAWRRRTAPNTGELFF.

The chain uses TRBV2 and TRBJ2-5; a possible D gene is TRBD2 (5 bases). The CDR3 loop spans 15 amino acids. The germline gives CDR1 SNHLY, CDR2 FYNNEI. The V gene lost 7 bases and the J gene lost 0 bases, with 15 bases spanning the gap. The CDR3 DNA is TGTGCCAGCAAAGAGCGGACTGAGTACCAAGAGACCCAGTACTTC. It encodes CASKERTEYQETQYF.

This chain connects TRBV5-6 to TRBJ1-4; 9 bases line up with TRBD1. The CDR3 consists of 12 residues. Per the germline V gene, CDR1 is SGHDT and CDR2 is YYEEEE. J gave up 9 bases and V 4 bases, and 1 base lay outside the gene matches. The CDR3 DNA sequence: TGTGCCAGCAGCGGGACAGGGCAAAAACTGTTTTTT. Amino acid sequence: CASSGTGQKLFF. Full variable domain (missing parts from reference TRBV5-6 and TRBJ1-4): DAGVTQSPTHLIKTRGQQVTLRCSPKSGHDTVSWYQQALGQGPQFIFQYYEEEERQRGNFPDRFSGHQFPNYSSELNVNALLLGDSALYLCASSGTGQKLFFGSGTQLSVL.

This clone is a singleton in its sample. V gene TRBV5-1 combines with J gene TRBJ2-7, with D possibly being TRBD2 (7 bases). Trimming stripped 4 bases from V and 6 bases from J, with 32 bases between. CDR1 is SGHRS and CDR2 is YFSETQ in the germline V gene. The CDR3 totals 19 residues. The CDR3 bases are TGCGCCAGCAGCCCAAATTCGAGAGGTTTCGGGGGGCGCCTCTCCGAGCAGTACTTC. Its protein product is CASSPNSRGFGGRLSEQYF.

The sample holds one count of this clone. CDR3 DNA: TGTGCCAGCATCGGACAGAACAATGAGCAGTTCTTC. It codes for CASIGQNNEQFF. The chain links TRBV27 to TRBJ2-1; D is perhaps TRBD1 (6 bases). Trimming removed 7 bases at V and 5 bases at J, with 9 bases between. Germline assignment: CDR1 MNHEY and CDR2 SMNVEV (reference sequence). The CDR3 is made up of 12 amino acids.

The chain links TRBV7-9 to TRBJ1-1; weak D call: TRBD1 (5 bases). Germline CDR1 reads SEHNR; CDR2 reads FQNEAQ (reference sequence). The CDR3 consists of 15 residues. Trimming took off 3 bases at V and 7 bases at J, with 18 bases between the two ends. In DNA form, the CDR3 reads TGTGCCAGCAGCTTTTCGCTGGGGCCACGTAATGAAGCTTTCTTT. Protein sequence: CASSFSLGPRNEAFF.

V usage is TRBV19 and J usage is TRBJ2-6; D is unclear. Deletions cut 0 bases from V and 0 bases from J, with 6 bases between. CDR3 length equals 16 residues. CDR1 LNHDA and CDR2 SQIVND come from the germline V gene (reference sequence). This CDR3 is CASSIDPGSGANVLTF. Here the CDR3 DNA reads TGTGCCAGTAGTATAGATCCTGGCTCTGGGGCCAACGTCCTGACTTTC.

The V gene is TRBV28, the J gene TRBJ1-1; TRBD1 aligns across 12 bases. The trim removed 6 bases at V and 11 bases at J, leaving 19 bases unmatched. The CDR3 contains 17 residues. The germline V gene has CDR1 MDHEN and CDR2 SYDVKM. The CDR3 protein is CASRPRDRGPRFLSAFF. CDR3 nucleotide sequence: TGTGCCAGCAGGCCGAGGGACAGGGGGCCTCGTTTTCTTTCGGCTTTCTTT.

The rearrangement links TRBV6-1 to TRBJ1-4; no clear D gene. The CDR3 spans 16 residues. Germline CDR1 and CDR2: MNHNS and SASEGT. V lost 3 bases, J lost 0 bases, and 11 bases lay in between. CDR3 protein: CASSEASVTTNEKLFF. CDR3 coding DNA: TGTGCCAGCAGTGAGGCGAGTGTAACAACTAATGAAAAACTGTTTTTT.

The V gene is TRBV7-2, the J gene TRBJ2-7, with D hard to call. The CDR3 has 15 residues. Trimming took 2 bases from V and 0 from J, leaving 11 bases between them. CDR1 and CDR2 from the germline V gene are SGHTA and FQGNSA. The CDR3 DNA reads as TGTGCCAGCAGCTTATCTACGTCGGTCTCCTACGAGCAGTACTTC. Translating gives CASSLSTSVSYEQYF.

This clone has more than one count but fewer than ten. The chain has TRBV7-2 and TRBJ2-6, with D possibly matching TRBD2 (6 bases). There are 17 residues in the CDR3. Germline CDR1 and CDR2: SGHTA and FQGNSA. The germline V and J ends were trimmed by 1 base and 0 bases, with 10 bases remaining between them. Here the CDR3 reads CASSLDAGTSGANVLTF. Written as DNA, the CDR3 is TGTGCCAGCAGCTTAGACGCGGGAACCTCTGGGGCCAACGTCCTGACTTTC.

The chain carries TRBV18 and TRBJ1-5; D gene ambiguous. The CDR3 spans 14 residues. Trimming stripped 2 bases from V and 4 bases from J, with 9 bases between. Germline CDR1 reads KGHSH; CDR2 reads LQKENI. The chain's CDR3 is CASSPGSGNQPQHF. The CDR3 region has the DNA TGTGCCAGCTCACCAGGGTCGGGTAATCAGCCCCAGCATTTT. Variable domain in full (rest from reference TRBV18 and TRBJ1-5): NAGVMQNPRHLVRRRGQEARLRCSPMKGHSHVYWYRQLPEEGLKFMVYLQKENIIDESGMPKERFSAEFPKEGPSILRIQQVVRGDSAAYFCASSPGSGNQPQHFGDGTRLSIL.

This chain uses TRBV5-4 with TRBJ2-7; 9 bases match TRBD2. Looked up from germline, CDR1 is SGHNT and CDR2 is YYREEE (reference sequence). The CDR3 extends over 20 amino acids. V shed 0 bases, J shed 0 bases, and the junction held 16 bases outside the gene matches. The CDR3 DNA is TGTGCCAGCAGCTTGGCCCGACTGAGCGGGAGGCCCGCCGGCTCCTACGAGCAGTACTTC. Translating it yields CASSLARLSGRPAGSYEQYF. Complete variable domain (other parts from reference TRBV5-4 and TRBJ2-7): ETGVTQSPTHLIKTRGQQVTLRCSSQSGHNTVSWYQQALGQGPQFIFQYYREEENGRGNFPPRFSGLQFPNYSSELNVNALELDDSALYLCASSLARLSGRPAGSYEQYFGPGTRLTVT.

The J gene is TRBJ1-1, the V gene TRBV9, with 9 bases matching TRBD1. V dropped 6 bases and J dropped 1; count of bases not matched to a gene: 4. CDR1 SGDLS and CDR2 YYNGEE come from the germline V gene. This CDR3 region has 14 residues. The CDR3 DNA reads as TGTGCCAGCAACACAGGGGGCGGGAACACTGAAGCTTTCTTT. Translated, it gives CASNTGGGNTEAFF.

The rearrangement joins TRBV4-3 to TRBJ1-4, with 11 bases lining up with TRBD1. This CDR3 spans 21 amino acids. Germline lookup yields CDR1 LGHNA and CDR2 YSLEER. V was pared by 2 bases and J by 0 bases, with 14 bases of the junction left unmatched. The CDR3 region has the DNA TGCGCCAGCAGCCAATACCTAACCGGGACAGGGGGGATTGCAACTAATGAAAAACTGTTTTTT. Amino acid sequence: CASSQYLTGTGGIATNEKLFF.

The chain recombines TRBV10-3 with TRBJ1-2, with D uncertain. This CDR3 is built from 13 residues. Germline CDR1 is ENHRY and CDR2 is SYGVKD. V was clipped by 8 bases and J by 0 bases, with 10 bases between them. The CDR3 here is CAIRPETNYGYTF. CDR3 DNA: TGTGCCATCCGCCCAGAAACTAACTATGGCTACACCTTC.